This passage covers 3 T cell receptor beta chains from one sample sequenced in a study of shared clonotypes between healthy human individuals. Sequencing used immunoSEQ multiplex PCR; TCRdb keeps in-frame clones, though not all of them. The sample holds about 2 million clones, less than 95% seen once. Naive-designated CD8 cells lacked CD45RO, were positively enriched for CCR7, and omitted terminally differentiated effector memory CD45RA+ cells. Sequencing was performed on naive CD8+ T cells sorted from blood. The receptors were gathered from a man younger than 30 in good health.

As regards this clone: Other DNA sequences in the sample encode the same CDR3. The CDR3 sequence is CASSVGGGSTEAFF. The CDR3, as DNA: TGTGCCAGCAGCGTAGGGGGTGGTTCCACTGAAGCTTTCTTT. The gene calls are TRBV9 and TRBJ1-1; no clear D. CDR1 is SGDLS and CDR2 is YYNGEE in the germline V gene. This CDR3 has 14 amino acids. Trimming shortened V by 0 bases and J by 4 bases, and 10 bases separated the two germline ends.

This clone was seen once. The chain is built from TRBV28 and TRBJ2-5; D possibly corresponds to TRBD2 (7 bases). Trimming pared 8 bases from V and 5 bases from J, leaving 12 bases between. From germline, CDR1 is MDHEN and CDR2 SYDVKM. This CDR3 has 12 residues. CDR3 sequence: CASDRGAETQYF. The CDR3 bases are TGTGCCAGCGATCGGGGGGCCGAGACCCAGTACTTC.

The V call is TRBV7-9, the J call TRBJ2-1; D might be TRBD2 (6 bases). Trimming stripped 4 bases from V and 15 bases from J, with 16 bases between. The CDR3 extends over 12 amino acids. Germline assignment: CDR1 SEHNR and CDR2 FQNEAQ (reference sequence). The CDR3 region has the DNA TGTGCCAGCAGCTCCGGTTCGGGAGTGTGGTTCTTC. This gives the protein CASSSGSGVWFF.